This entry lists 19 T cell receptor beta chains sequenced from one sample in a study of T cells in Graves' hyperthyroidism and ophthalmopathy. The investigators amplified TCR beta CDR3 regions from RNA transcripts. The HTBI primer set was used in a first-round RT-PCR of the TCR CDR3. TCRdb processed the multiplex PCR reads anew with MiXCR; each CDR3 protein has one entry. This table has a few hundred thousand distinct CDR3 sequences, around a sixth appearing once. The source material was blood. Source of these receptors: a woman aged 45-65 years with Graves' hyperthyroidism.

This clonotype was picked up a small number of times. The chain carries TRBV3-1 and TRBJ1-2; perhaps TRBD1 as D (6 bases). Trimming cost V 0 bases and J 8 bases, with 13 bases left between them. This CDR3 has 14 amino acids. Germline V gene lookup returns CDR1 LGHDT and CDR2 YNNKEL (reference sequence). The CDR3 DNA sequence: TGTGCCAGCAGCCAAGAGGGCAGGGGATCGGGCTACACCTTC. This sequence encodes CASSQEGRGSGYTF.

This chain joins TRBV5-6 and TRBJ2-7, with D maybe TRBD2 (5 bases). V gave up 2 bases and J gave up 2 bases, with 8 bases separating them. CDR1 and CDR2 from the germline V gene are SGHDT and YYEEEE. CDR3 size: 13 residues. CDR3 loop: CASSFDGTYEQYF. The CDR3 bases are TGTGCCAGCAGCTTCGACGGGACCTACGAGCAGTACTTC.

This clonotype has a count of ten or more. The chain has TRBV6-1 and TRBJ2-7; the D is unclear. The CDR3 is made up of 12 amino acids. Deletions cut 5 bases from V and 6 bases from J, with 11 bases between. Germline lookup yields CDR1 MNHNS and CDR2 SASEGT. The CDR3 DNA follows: TGTGCCAGCAGTTCCTCAGCGATCGAGCAGTACTTC. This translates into CASSSSAIEQYF.

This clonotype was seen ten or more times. CDR3 region: CASSSNQQGGEQYF. The CDR3 DNA follows: TGCGCCAGCAGCTCAAATCAACAGGGAGGCGAGCAGTACTTC. The chain joins TRBV5-1 to TRBJ2-7; D is perhaps TRBD1 or TRBD2 (6 bases each). The CDR3 is 14 amino acids. Trimming removed 3 bases from V and 6 bases from J, with 16 bases in between. Germline CDR1 and CDR2: SGHRS and YFSETQ.

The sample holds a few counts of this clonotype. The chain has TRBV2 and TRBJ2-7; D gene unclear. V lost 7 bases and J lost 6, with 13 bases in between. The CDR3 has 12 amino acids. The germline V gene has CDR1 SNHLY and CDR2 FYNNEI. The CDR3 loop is CASTWGNTEQYF. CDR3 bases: TGTGCCAGCACCTGGGGTAATACCGAGCAGTACTTC.

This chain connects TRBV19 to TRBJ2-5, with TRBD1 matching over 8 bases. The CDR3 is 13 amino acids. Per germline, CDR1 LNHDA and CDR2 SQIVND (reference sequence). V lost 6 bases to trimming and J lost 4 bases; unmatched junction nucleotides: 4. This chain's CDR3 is CASRSTGVETQYF. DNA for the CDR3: TGTGCCAGTAGATCGACAGGGGTAGAGACCCAGTACTTC.

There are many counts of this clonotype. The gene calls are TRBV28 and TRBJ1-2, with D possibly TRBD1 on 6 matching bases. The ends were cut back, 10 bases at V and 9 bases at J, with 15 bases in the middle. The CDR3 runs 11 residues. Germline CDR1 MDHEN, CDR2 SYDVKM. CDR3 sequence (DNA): TGTGCCACCTCAGGGGCTGTCAGCTACACCTTC. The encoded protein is CATSGAVSYTF.

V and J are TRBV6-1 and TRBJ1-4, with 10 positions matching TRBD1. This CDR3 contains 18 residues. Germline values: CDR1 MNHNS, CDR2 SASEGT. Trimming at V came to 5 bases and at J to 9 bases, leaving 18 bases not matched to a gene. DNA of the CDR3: TGTGCCAGCAGTACGTGGGGACAGGGGAAAGTTAATAAGAAAAAACTGTTTTTT. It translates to CASSTWGQGKVNKKKLFF.

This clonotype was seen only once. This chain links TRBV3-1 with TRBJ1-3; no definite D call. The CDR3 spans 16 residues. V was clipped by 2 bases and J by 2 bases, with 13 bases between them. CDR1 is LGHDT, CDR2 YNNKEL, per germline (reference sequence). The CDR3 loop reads CASSQSEAWAGNTIYF. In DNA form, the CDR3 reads TGTGCCAGCAGCCAATCCGAGGCTTGGGCTGGAAACACCATATATTTT.

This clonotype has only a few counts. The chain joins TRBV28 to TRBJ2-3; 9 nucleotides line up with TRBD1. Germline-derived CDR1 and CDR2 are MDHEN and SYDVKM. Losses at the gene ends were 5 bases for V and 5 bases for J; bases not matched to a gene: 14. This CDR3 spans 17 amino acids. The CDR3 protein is CASSHPPLGQGIDTQYF. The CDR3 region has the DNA TGTGCCAGCAGTCACCCCCCCTTGGGACAGGGTATAGATACGCAGTATTTT.

As DNA, the CDR3 is TGTGCCAGCAGTGAACCCCTTTACGAGCAGTACTTC. This codes for CASSEPLYEQYF. J is TRBJ2-7 and V is TRBV6-1, with D uncertain. The germline V and J ends were trimmed by 2 bases and 4 bases, with 6 bases remaining between them. The CDR3 spans 12 residues. Germline CDR1 is MNHNS and CDR2 is SASEGT.

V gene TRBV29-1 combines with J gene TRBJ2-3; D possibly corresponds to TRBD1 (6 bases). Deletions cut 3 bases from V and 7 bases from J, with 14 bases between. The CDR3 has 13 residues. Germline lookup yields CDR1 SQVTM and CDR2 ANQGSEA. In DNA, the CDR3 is TGCAGCGTTGACGGACAGACACTCAATACGCAGTATTTT. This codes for CSVDGQTLNTQYF.

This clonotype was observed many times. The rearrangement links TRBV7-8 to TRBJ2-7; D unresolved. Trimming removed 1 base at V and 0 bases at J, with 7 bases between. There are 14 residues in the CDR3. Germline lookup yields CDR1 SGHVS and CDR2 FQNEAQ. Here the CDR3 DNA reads TGTGCCAGCAGCTTAGTCCGGAACTCCTACGAGCAGTACTTC. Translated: CASSLVRNSYEQYF.

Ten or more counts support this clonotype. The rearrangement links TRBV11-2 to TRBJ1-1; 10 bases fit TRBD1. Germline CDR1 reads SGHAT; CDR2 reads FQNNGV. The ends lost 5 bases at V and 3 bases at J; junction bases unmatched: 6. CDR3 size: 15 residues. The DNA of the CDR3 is TGTGCCAGCAGCCCCGGGGACAGGGGCCACACTGAAGCTTTCTTT. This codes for CASSPGDRGHTEAFF.

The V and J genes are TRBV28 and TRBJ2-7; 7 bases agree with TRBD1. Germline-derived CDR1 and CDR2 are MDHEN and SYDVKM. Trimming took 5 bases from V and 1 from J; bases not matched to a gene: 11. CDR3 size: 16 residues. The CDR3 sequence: CASSVTGQYPSYEQYF. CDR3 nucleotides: TGTGCCAGCAGTGTCACGGGACAGTACCCTTCCTACGAGCAGTACTTC.

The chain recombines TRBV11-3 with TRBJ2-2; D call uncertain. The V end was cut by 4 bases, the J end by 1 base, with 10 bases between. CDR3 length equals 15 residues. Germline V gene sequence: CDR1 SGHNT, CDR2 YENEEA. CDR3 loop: CASSSQSENTGELFF. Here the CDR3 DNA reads TGTGCCAGCAGCTCCCAAAGCGAGAACACCGGGGAGCTGTTTTTT.

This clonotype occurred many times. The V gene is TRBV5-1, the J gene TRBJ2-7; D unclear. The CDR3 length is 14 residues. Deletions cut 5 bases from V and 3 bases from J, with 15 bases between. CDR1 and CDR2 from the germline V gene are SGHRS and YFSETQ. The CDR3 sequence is CASSYPDTLYEQYF. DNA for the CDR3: TGCGCCAGCAGTTATCCTGACACCCTCTACGAGCAGTACTTC.

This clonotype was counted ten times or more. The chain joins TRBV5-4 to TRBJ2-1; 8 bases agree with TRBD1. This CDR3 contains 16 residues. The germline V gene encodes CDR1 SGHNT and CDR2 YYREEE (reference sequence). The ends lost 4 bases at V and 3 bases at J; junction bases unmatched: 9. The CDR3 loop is CASSDGQGRIYNEQFF. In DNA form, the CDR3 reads TGTGCCAGCAGCGACGGACAGGGAAGAATCTACAATGAGCAGTTCTTC.

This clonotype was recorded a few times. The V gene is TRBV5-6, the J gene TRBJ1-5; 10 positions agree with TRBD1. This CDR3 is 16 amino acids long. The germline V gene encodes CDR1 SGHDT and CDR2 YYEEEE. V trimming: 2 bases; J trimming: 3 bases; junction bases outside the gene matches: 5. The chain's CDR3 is CASSLRQGAVNQPQHF. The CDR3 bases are TGTGCCAGCAGCTTACGACAGGGGGCGGTCAATCAGCCCCAGCATTTT.